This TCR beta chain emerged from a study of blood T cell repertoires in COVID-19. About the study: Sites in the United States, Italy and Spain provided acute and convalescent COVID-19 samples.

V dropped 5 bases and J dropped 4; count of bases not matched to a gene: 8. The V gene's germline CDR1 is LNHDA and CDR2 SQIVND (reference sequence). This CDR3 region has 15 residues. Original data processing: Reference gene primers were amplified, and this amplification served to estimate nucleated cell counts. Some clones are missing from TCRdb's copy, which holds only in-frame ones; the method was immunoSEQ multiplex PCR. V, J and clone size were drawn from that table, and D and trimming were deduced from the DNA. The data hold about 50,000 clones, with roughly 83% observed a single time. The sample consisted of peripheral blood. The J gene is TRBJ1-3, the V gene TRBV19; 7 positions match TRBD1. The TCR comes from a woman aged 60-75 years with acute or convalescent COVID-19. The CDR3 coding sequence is TGTGCCAGTAGTCGAGGAGGGGGCATCGGAAACACCATATATTTT. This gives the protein CASSRGGGIGNTIYF.